This TCR beta chain was captured in a study of blood T cell repertoires in COVID-19. As for the study in general: The study drew acute and convalescent COVID-19 samples from the United States, Italy and Spain.

At least ten counts were recorded for this clone. Original processing notes: Reference gene primer amplification yielded estimated nucleated cell counts. Assay used: immunoSEQ multiplex PCR; TCRdb lists only in-frame clones, some missing. That table supplies the V and J calls and clone size; D and trimming were determined from the DNA. The repertoire includes tens of thousands of clones, about 80% of them detected once, and approximately 40% sits in the top ten. The ends lost 6 bases at V and 4 bases at J; junction bases unmatched: 6. The CDR3 is made up of 13 amino acids. The V gene's germline CDR1 is MNHEY and CDR2 SMNVEV (reference sequence).

This sequence originates from a woman between 65 and 79 years old with acute or convalescent COVID-19. The chain is built from TRBV27 and TRBJ2-7, with 7 positions matching TRBD1. The specimen was peripheral blood. The CDR3 protein is CASSDRVNYEQYF. Written as DNA, the CDR3 is TGTGCCAGCAGCGACAGGGTAAATTACGAGCAGTACTTC.